Listed below are T cell receptor beta chains from one sample, sequenced in a study of CD4 T cells in relation to SARS-CoV-2 and coronaviruses. TCRdb keeps only in-frame clones here, not all; method: immunoSEQ multiplex PCR. Here the sample spans roughly 57,000 clones, just over 85% being singletons. The sequenced material came from memory CD4+ T cells from PBMCs. The receptors were gathered from a human donor in good health. Both conserved end residues are part of each CDR3. Each record gives: J gene, clone size, CDR3 length, V gene, D gene, CDR3 protein, CDR3 DNA. The D gene is left open where the match is weak. The listing skips clone size in some rows; elsewhere it reads once, few, many or a size class.

>TRBJ1-4|-|15|TRBV28|-
CASSWDGSTNEKLFF
TGTGCCAGCAGTTGGGACGGATCAACTAATGAAAAACTGTTTTTT
>TRBJ2-5|-|15|TRBV7-7|-
CASSLGGTRGETQYF
TGTGCCAGCAGCTTAGGGGGGACAAGGGGGGAGACCCAGTACTTC
>TRBJ2-1|-|12|TRBV5-1|-
CASSLVGREQFF
TGCGCCAGCAGCTTGGTGGGTCGTGAGCAGTTCTTC
>TRBJ2-1|-|15|TRBV9|TRBD2
CASSVSGSGYNEQFF
TGTGCCAGCAGCGTAAGCGGGAGCGGGTACAATGAGCAGTTCTTC
>TRBJ2-3|-|15|TRBV28|TRBD2
CASSLAGVSTDTQYF
TGTGCCAGCAGTTTGGCGGGAGTCTCCACAGATACGCAGTATTTT
>TRBJ2-5|-|14|TRBV7-8|-
CASGVTGREETQYF
TGTGCCAGCGGGGTCACAGGGCGGGAAGAGACCCAGTACTTC
>TRBJ2-7|-|14|TRBV2|TRBD1
CASSRDRGSYEQYF
TGTGCCAGCAGCCGGGACAGGGGATCCTACGAGCAGTACTTC
>TRBJ2-1|-|14|TRBV19|-
CASSYGTRHYEQFF
TGTGCCAGTAGTTATGGGACTCGACACTATGAGCAGTTCTTC
>TRBJ2-1|-|16|TRBV19|-
CASSPGWRSSYNEQFF
TGTGCCAGTAGTCCGGGGTGGAGGAGCTCCTACAATGAGCAGTTCTTC
>TRBJ1-5|once|15|TRBV27|TRBD1
CASRKGTGPDQPQHF
TGTGCCAGCCGAAAGGGGACAGGGCCAGATCAGCCCCAGCATTTT
>TRBJ2-1|few|20|TRBV15|TRBD2
CATSRATRLAGLSSYNEQFF
TGTGCCACCAGCAGAGCGACGAGGCTAGCGGGCCTTAGCTCCTACAATGAGCAGTTCTTC
>TRBJ2-7|-|14|TRBV28|-
CASSLPGLAYEQYF
TGTGCCAGCAGTTTACCGGGCCTAGCCTACGAGCAGTACTTC
>TRBJ2-3|once|17|TRBV27|-
CASSTPLGILSTDTQYF
TGTGCCAGCAGTACGCCTCTAGGAATTCTTAGCACAGATACGCAGTATTTT
>TRBJ2-2|few|15|TRBV27|TRBD2
CASSFAGGTTGELFF
TGTGCCAGCAGTTTTGCGGGAGGGACGACCGGGGAGCTGTTTTTT
>TRBJ1-1|-|11|TRBV10-2|-
CASRENTEAFF
TGCGCCAGCAGGGAGAACACTGAAGCTTTCTTT
>TRBJ2-3|-|15|TRBV3-1/TRBV3-2|TRBD1
CASSRTGGGTDTQYF
TGTGCCAGCAGCCGTACAGGGGGCGGCACAGATACGCAGTATTTT
>TRBJ2-5|-|16|TRBV3-1/TRBV3-2|-
CASSHGGAGNQETQYF
TGTGCCAGCAGCCATGGGGGGGCGGGGAACCAAGAGACCCAGTACTTC
>TRBJ2-1|-|16|TRBV4-2|TRBD2
CASSPRLAGSGNEQFF
TGTGCCAGCAGCCCACGTCTAGCGGGGAGCGGCAATGAGCAGTTCTTC
>TRBJ1-2|-|13|TRBV18|-
CASSGDRDYGYTF
TGTGCCAGCTCAGGGGACCGCGACTATGGCTACACCTTC
>TRBJ2-2|-|16|TRBV2|-
CASSVSATLYTGELFF
TGTGCCAGCAGTGTATCGGCTACACTGTACACCGGGGAGCTGTTTTTT
>TRBJ2-7|-|12|TRBV7-9|-
CASSFEVYEQYF
TGTGCCAGCAGCTTTGAGGTGTACGAGCAGTACTTC
>TRBJ2-7|-|16|TRBV24-1|TRBD1
CATSDLDRGSSYEQYF
TGTGCCACCAGTGATTTAGACAGGGGAAGCTCCTACGAGCAGTACTTC
>TRBJ2-7|-|14|TRBV5-1|-
CASSLMLKSYEQYF
TGCGCCAGCAGCTTGATGTTGAAGAGCTACGAGCAGTACTTC
>TRBJ1-5|-|15|TRBV7-9|-
CASSFSGLGNQPQHF
TGTGCCAGCAGCTTTTCTGGCCTGGGGAATCAGCCCCAGCATTTT
>TRBJ2-7|-|20|TRBV5-3|TRBD1
CARSTGTERPGTLLFYEQYF
TGTGCCAGAAGCACCGGGACAGAACGGCCCGGGACCCTCCTTTTCTACGAGCAGTACTTC
>TRBJ1-5|-|14|TRBV28|-
CASSLLGRHQPQHF
TGTGCCAGCAGTTTATTGGGCAGACATCAGCCCCAGCATTTT
>TRBJ2-1|-|14|TRBV6-2/TRBV6-3|-
CASSYGGSYNEQFF
TGTGCCAGCAGTTACGGCGGTTCCTACAATGAGCAGTTCTTC
>TRBJ2-1|-|12|TRBV11-2|-
CASSLDQLEQFF
TGTGCCAGCAGCTTGGACCAGCTCGAGCAGTTCTTC
>TRBJ2-5|-|15|TRBV7-8|-
CASSSRGLGQETQYF
TGTGCCAGCAGCTCCCGCGGTCTAGGCCAAGAGACCCAGTACTTC
>TRBJ2-3|-|15|TRBV6-6|TRBD1
CASRAGQGRSDTQYF
TGTGCCAGCAGAGCTGGACAGGGGCGGTCAGATACGCAGTATTTT
>TRBJ1-5|-|13|TRBV24-1|-
CATSENSNQPQHF
TGTGCCACCAGTGAAAATAGCAATCAGCCCCAGCATTTT
>TRBJ1-5|-|15|TRBV4-1|-
CASSQDWAYNQPQHF
TGCGCCAGCAGCCAAGATTGGGCGTACAATCAGCCCCAGCATTTT
>TRBJ1-2|-|15|TRBV9|-
CASSVAVGQGDGYTF
TGTGCCAGCAGCGTAGCAGTGGGGCAGGGTGATGGCTACACCTTC
>TRBJ2-1|-|15|TRBV29-1|TRBD2
CSVELSSGRDNEQFF
TGCAGCGTTGAACTCTCTAGCGGGAGGGACAATGAGCAGTTCTTC
>TRBJ2-7|-|14|TRBV28|TRBD1
CASSWTGGAYEQYF
TGTGCCAGCAGTTGGACAGGGGGAGCTTACGAGCAGTACTTC
>TRBJ2-7|-|13|TRBV5-1|-
CASSLAGPYEQYF
TGCGCCAGCAGCTTGGCGGGGCCTTACGAGCAGTACTTC
>TRBJ2-1|few|16|TRBV19|TRBD2
CASTKKYGTSNNEQFF
TGTGCCAGTACGAAGAAGTATGGGACTAGTAACAATGAGCAGTTCTTC
>TRBJ2-1|few|16|TRBV19|TRBD2
CASSIVGTRGNNEQFF
TGTGCCAGTAGTATAGTGGGGACTAGGGGAAACAATGAGCAGTTCTTC
>TRBJ1-2|-|14|TRBV19|-
CASSIPGPNYGYTF
TGTGCCAGTAGTATCCCCGGTCCTAACTATGGCTACACCTTC
>TRBJ2-5|-|15|TRBV5-4|TRBD2
CASSLPSGEQETQYF
TGTGCCAGCAGCTTGCCCAGCGGGGAACAAGAGACCCAGTACTTC
>TRBJ2-7|-|13|TRBV12-3/TRBV12-4|-
CASKRSGSYEQYF
TGTGCCAGCAAGCGTAGCGGTAGCTACGAGCAGTACTTC